A selection of T cell receptor beta chains follows, all from one sample in a study of cytomegalovirus exposure and HLA in healthy donors. Sequenced by immunoSEQ multiplex PCR; TCRdb stores in-frame clones only, minus some. The sample contains 140,000 or so clones, about two thirds of which appear only once. Sequenced input: PBMCs. The receptors shown here come from a man aged 35-49 years in good health and CMV-seronegative. Each CDR3 is given with its conserved first and last residue. A D gene is named only where the DNA matches it firmly. Size tells how often a clone was seen (once, few, many) or the class of an expanded clone, and some rows leave it out.

TRBJ2-1 - - TRBV5-1 CASSPEEGGEQFF TGCGCCAGCAGCCCAGAGGAGGGCGGTGAGCAGTTCTTC
TRBJ2-1 - - TRBV9 CAISLLGRNEQFF TGTGCCATCTCCCTTTTGGGCCGGAATGAGCAGTTCTTC
TRBJ1-1 - - TRBV19 CASSRQIMNTEAFF TGTGCCAGTAGTCGACAAATCATGAACACTGAAGCTTTCTTT
TRBJ2-7 - - TRBV27 CASSPRTAGVYEQYF TGTGCCAGCAGTCCTAGGACTGCCGGGGTGTACGAGCAGTACTTC
TRBJ2-3 TRBD2 - TRBV7-2 CASSPGLATDTQYF TGTGCCAGCAGCCCGGGACTAGCAACAGATACGCAGTATTTT
TRBJ2-1 - - TRBV9 CASSVSFGDFGEQFF TGTGCCAGCAGCGTATCCTTCGGGGATTTCGGTGAGCAGTTCTTC
TRBJ1-5 TRBD1 - TRBV4-3 CASSLDRVNQPQHF TGCGCCAGCAGCCTGGACAGGGTAAATCAGCCCCAGCATTTT
TRBJ2-3 - - TRBV7-6 CASSLLSGLESTDTQYF TGTGCCAGCAGCTTATTATCGGGACTGGAAAGCACAGATACGCAGTATTTT
TRBJ2-7 TRBD2 - TRBV6-1 CASSALASGSYEQYF TGTGCCAGCAGTGCTTTGGCTAGCGGTTCCTACGAGCAGTACTTC
TRBJ2-5 TRBD2 - TRBV6-6 CASSPRLAGVKETQYF TGTGCCAGCAGCCCCCGACTAGCGGGGGTAAAAGAGACCCAGTACTTC
TRBJ2-2 TRBD1 - TRBV6-1 CASKWTGHTGELFF TGTGCCAGCAAGTGGACAGGGCACACCGGGGAGCTGTTTTTT
TRBJ1-1 - - TRBV11-2 CASSLQGLVTEAFF TGTGCCAGCAGCTTACAGGGTTTAGTCACTGAAGCTTTCTTT
TRBJ1-6 TRBD1 - TRBV5-6 CASRPGQVFNSPLHF TGTGCCAGCAGACCGGGACAGGTTTTTAATTCACCCCTCCACTTT
TRBJ2-1 - few TRBV19 CASSIWVLASHNEQFF TGTGCCAGTAGTATATGGGTCCTCGCTAGCCACAATGAGCAGTTCTTC
TRBJ1-2 - - TRBV2 CASSANPQGFYGYTF TGTGCCAGCAGTGCGAACCCACAGGGCTTCTATGGCTACACCTTC
TRBJ2-1 TRBD2 - TRBV25-1 CASSEGGTRSNEQFF TGTGCCAGCAGTGAAGGAGGGACTAGAAGCAATGAGCAGTTCTTC
TRBJ2-1 TRBD2 - TRBV19 CASSRTSGSFRGEQFF TGTGCCAGTAGTAGGACTAGCGGGAGCTTTCGGGGTGAGCAGTTCTTC
TRBJ2-5 TRBD2 few TRBV19 CASSTSGRIETQYF TGTGCCAGTAGTACTAGCGGGAGGATAGAGACCCAGTACTTC
TRBJ2-7 TRBD2 once TRBV29-1 CSVLGLVSGEQYF TGCAGCGTTTTAGGACTAGTCTCGGGCGAGCAGTACTTC
TRBJ1-6 TRBD1 - TRBV19 CASTLSLGQADSPLHF TGTGCCAGTACTTTATCGTTGGGACAGGCTGATTCACCCCTCCACTTT
TRBJ2-5 - - TRBV10-3 CAISEGQQETQYF TGTGCCATCAGTGAAGGACAGCAAGAGACCCAGTACTTC
TRBJ1-2 - - TRBV5-6 CASRWLGANYGYTF TGTGCCAGCAGGTGGCTGGGGGCCAACTATGGCTACACCTTC
TRBJ2-7 - - TRBV5-4 CASSSGKEYEQYF TGTGCCAGCAGTTCGGGAAAGGAATACGAGCAGTACTTC
TRBJ2-7 TRBD1 - TRBV16 CASSQPQTGPVEQYF TGTGCCAGCAGCCAACCACAGACAGGGCCGGTCGAGCAGTACTTC
TRBJ1-1 - - TRBV5-1 CASSLGGRQNTEAFF TGCGCCAGCAGCTTGGGTGGCAGACAGAACACTGAAGCTTTCTTT
TRBJ2-1 - - TRBV7-9 CASSPRRGSSYNEQFF TGTGCCAGCAGCCCCCGGAGGGGTTCCTCCTACAATGAGCAGTTCTTC
TRBJ1-4 TRBD1 - TRBV2 CASSEVGGQYEKLFF TGTGCCAGCAGTGAAGTAGGGGGACAGTATGAAAAACTGTTTTTT
TRBJ2-3 TRBD2 few TRBV2 CASSPGTRGADTQYF TGTGCCAGCAGTCCCGGGACTAGAGGAGCAGATACGCAGTATTTT
TRBJ2-7 TRBD2 few TRBV4-1 CASSPSLPLAGASYEQYF TGCGCCAGCAGCCCCAGCCTACCCTTAGCGGGGGCCTCCTACGAGCAGTACTTC
TRBJ1-1 - - TRBV2 CASGGGGGRTEAFF TGTGCCAGCGGTGGGGGGGGTGGTCGCACTGAAGCTTTCTTT
TRBJ1-5 TRBD1 few TRBV19 CASSPSDRTVQPQHF TGTGCCAGTAGTCCCTCGGACAGGACGGTCCAGCCCCAGCATTTT
TRBJ2-7 - few TRBV30 CAWSVGGEQYF TGTGCCTGGAGTGTCGGGGGCGAGCAGTACTTC
TRBJ2-1 - - TRBV6-4 CASSDSGGADANEQFF TGTGCCAGCAGTGACTCAGGGGGGGCCGACGCCAATGAGCAGTTCTTC
TRBJ1-6 - - TRBV7-8 CASSLVGGHSPLHF TGTGCCAGCAGCTTAGTGGGGGGACATTCACCCCTCCACTTT
TRBJ1-4 - - TRBV9 CASSPTGAEKLFF TGTGCCAGCTCCCCGACTGGGGCTGAAAAACTGTTTTTT
TRBJ1-5 TRBD1 - TRBV7-2 CASSQGTGHGQPQHF TGTGCCAGCAGTCAGGGGACAGGGCACGGGCAGCCCCAGCATTTT
TRBJ1-1 - - TRBV6-5 CASSYRDRNTEAFF TGTGCCAGCAGTTACCGCGACAGGAACACTGAAGCTTTCTTT
TRBJ2-4 - - TRBV7-9 CASSFPTDLAKNIQYF TGTGCCAGCAGCTTCCCGACAGATCTAGCCAAAAACATTCAGTACTTC
TRBJ1-2 - - TRBV2 CASSEAGRDGYTF TGTGCCAGCAGTGAAGCGGGCAGGGATGGCTACACCTTC
TRBJ2-7 - - TRBV6-5 CASSYEASRLSEQYF TGTGCCAGCAGTTACGAGGCCAGCCGTTTGTCCGAGCAGTACTTC
TRBJ2-1 TRBD2 - TRBV7-2 CASSLGLAGVNEQFF TGTGCCAGCAGCCTGGGACTAGCGGGAGTCAATGAGCAGTTCTTC
TRBJ2-7 - once TRBV11-2 CASSLDREQYF TGTGCCAGCAGCTTAGATCGCGAGCAGTACTTC
TRBJ1-1 - - TRBV5-4 CASSLVRGGTEAFF TGTGCCAGCAGCTTGGTTAGGGGAGGCACTGAAGCTTTCTTT
TRBJ2-7 - - TRBV6-6 CASNYRDFTYEQYF TGTGCCAGCAACTACCGGGACTTTACCTACGAGCAGTACTTC
TRBJ2-7 - - TRBV27 CASGAVYVPPYEQYF TGTGCCAGCGGGGCGGTTTACGTCCCCCCTTACGAGCAGTACTTC